The clone carrying this T cell receptor beta chain was seen a few times. Its antigen is still unknown. TCRdb processed the RT-PCR reads anew with MiXCR; each CDR3 protein has one entry. The sample has around 790,000 distinct CDR3 sequences, 21% seen once. The data are from a study of response to subunit inactivated influenza vaccine. Findings and limits, study-wide: A suggestion made by the authors is that each seasonal influenza vaccination recruits few new T cells.

Germline V gene data show CDR1 as MNHNS and CDR2 as SASEGT. V lost 8 bases and J 0 bases, leaving 8 bases between the germline ends. CDR3 size: 12 residues. This specimen consisted of PBMCs from blood, obtained about 5 days after vaccination. The TCR was taken from a man aged 50 or older who received an inactivated influenza vaccine. This chain uses TRBV6-1 with TRBJ2-7, with D unresolved. CDR3 sequence: CASGLSSYEQYF. CDR3 nucleotide sequence: TGTGCCAGCGGGCTCAGCTCCTACGAGCAGTACTTC.